This T cell receptor (beta chain) emerged from a study of blood T cell repertoires in COVID-19. Turning to the study itself: Donors in the United States, Italy and Spain gave samples during acute or convalescent COVID-19. Sample material is recorded as cDNA or gDNA derived from T cells, B-cell-depleted T cells, or PBMCs.

CDR3 length: 15 residues. Unmatched junction bases numbered 8, after V lost 7 bases and J lost 4 bases. From germline, CDR1 is LNHDA and CDR2 SQIVND (reference sequence). In Seattle, patients joined the study during active infection and were tracked longitudinally. As originally analysed: Estimated nucleated cell counts came from reference gene primer amplification. The repertoire was sequenced with immunoSEQ multiplex PCR; TCRdb's copy has only in-frame clones and lacks some. That table gives V, J and clone size, and the DNA gave D and trimming. The repertoire consists of 250,000 to 350,000 clones, with 70% to 85% occurring once and the leading ten covering around 1%.

The specimen sequenced was peripheral blood. The J gene is TRBJ2-1, the V gene TRBV19; 9 nucleotides align to TRBD2. This TCR was sampled from a human donor with COVID-19, enrolled during active disease. The donor label of this sample is uncertain. CDR3 DNA sequence: TGTGCCAGTAAAGGAGAACTAGCGGGTTACAATGAGCAGTTCTTC. Amino acid sequence: CASKGELAGYNEQFF.